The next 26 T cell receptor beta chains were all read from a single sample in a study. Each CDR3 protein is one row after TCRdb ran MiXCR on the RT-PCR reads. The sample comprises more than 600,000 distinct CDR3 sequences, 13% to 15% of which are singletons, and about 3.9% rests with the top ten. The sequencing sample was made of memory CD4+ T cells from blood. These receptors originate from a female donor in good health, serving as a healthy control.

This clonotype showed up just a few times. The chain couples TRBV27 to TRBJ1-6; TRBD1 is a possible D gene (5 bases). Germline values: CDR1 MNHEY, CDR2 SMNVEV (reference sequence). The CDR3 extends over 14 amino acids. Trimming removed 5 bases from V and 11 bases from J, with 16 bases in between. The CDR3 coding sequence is TGTGCCAGCAGTCCCTCCAGGGCCCAGACACCCCTCCACTTT. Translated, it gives CASSPSRAQTPLHF.

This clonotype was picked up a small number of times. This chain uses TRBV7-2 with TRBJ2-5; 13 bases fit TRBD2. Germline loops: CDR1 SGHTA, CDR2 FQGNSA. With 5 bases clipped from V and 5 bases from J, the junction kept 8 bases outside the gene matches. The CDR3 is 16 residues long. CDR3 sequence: CASSGGTSGIRETQYF. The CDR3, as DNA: TGTGCCAGCAGCGGGGGGACTAGCGGGATTAGGGAGACCCAGTACTTC.

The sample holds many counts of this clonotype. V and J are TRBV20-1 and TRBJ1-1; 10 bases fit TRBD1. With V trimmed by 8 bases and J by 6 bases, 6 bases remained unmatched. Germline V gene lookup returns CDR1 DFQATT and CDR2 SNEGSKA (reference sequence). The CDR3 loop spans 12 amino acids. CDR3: CSPRQGAAEAFF. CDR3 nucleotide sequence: TGCAGTCCACGACAGGGGGCTGCTGAAGCTTTCTTT.

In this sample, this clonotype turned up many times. CDR3 bases: TGTGCCAGCAGCACTAGCGGGACCTACAATGAGCAGTTCTTC. As protein: CASSTSGTYNEQFF. The rearrangement uses TRBV27 and TRBJ2-1; 10 positions match TRBD2. With 6 bases clipped from V and 2 bases from J, the junction kept 1 base outside the gene matches. CDR1 is MNHEY and CDR2 is SMNVEV in the germline V gene (reference sequence). This CDR3 comprises 14 residues.

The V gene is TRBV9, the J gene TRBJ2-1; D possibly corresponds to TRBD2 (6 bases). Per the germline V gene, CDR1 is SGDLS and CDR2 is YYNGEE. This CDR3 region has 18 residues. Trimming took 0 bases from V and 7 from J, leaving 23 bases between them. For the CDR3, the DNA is TGTGCCAGCAGCGTAGTGGTTAGCGGCCCCCCCTCCGGTAATGAGCAGTTCTTC. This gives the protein CASSVVVSGPPSGNEQFF.

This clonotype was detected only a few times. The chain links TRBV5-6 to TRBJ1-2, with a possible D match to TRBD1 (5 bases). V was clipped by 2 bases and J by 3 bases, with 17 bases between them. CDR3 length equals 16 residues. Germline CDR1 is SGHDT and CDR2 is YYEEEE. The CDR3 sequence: CASSFLSMGDYYGYTF. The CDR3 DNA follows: TGTGCCAGCAGCTTTCTATCTATGGGGGACTACTATGGCTACACCTTC.

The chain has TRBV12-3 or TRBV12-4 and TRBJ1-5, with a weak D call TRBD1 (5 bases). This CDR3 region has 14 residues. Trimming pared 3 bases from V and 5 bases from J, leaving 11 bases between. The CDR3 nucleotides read TGTGCCAGCAGTTTCGCGGGGGGGGATCAGCCCCAGCATTTT. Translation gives CASSFAGGDQPQHF.

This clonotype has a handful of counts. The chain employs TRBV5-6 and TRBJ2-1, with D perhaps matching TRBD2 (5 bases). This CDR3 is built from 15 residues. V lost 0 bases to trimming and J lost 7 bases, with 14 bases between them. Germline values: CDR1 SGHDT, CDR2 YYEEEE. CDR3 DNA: TGTGCCAGCAGCTTGGGGAGGCAGGAATTAAATGAGCAGTTCTTC. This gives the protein CASSLGRQELNEQFF.

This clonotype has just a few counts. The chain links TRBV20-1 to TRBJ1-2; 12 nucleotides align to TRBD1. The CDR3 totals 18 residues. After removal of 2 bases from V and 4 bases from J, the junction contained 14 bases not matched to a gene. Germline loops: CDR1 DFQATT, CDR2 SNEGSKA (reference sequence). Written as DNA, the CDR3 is TGCAGTGCTAGAAATCTAAGGGACAGGGGGCTTACACTCTATGGCTACACCTTC. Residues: CSARNLRDRGLTLYGYTF.

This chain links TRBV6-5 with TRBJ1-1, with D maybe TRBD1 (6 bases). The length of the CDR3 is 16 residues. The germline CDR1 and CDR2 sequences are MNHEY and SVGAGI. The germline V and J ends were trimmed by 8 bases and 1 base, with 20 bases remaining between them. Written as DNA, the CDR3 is TGTGCCAGCCTCCGAGGGGGTCTAAGGTGGAACACTGAAGCTTTCTTT. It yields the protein CASLRGGLRWNTEAFF.

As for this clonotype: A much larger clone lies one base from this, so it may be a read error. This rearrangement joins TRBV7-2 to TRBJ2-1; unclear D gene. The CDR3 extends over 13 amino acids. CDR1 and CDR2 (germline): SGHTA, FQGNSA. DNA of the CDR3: TGTGCCAGCAGCTTAGTGGTCCGTGGTGAGCAGCTCTTC. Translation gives CASSLVVRGEQLF.

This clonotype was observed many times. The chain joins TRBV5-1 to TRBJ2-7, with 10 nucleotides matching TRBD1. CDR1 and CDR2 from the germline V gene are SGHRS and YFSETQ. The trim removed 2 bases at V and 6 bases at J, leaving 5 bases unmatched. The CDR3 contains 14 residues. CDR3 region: CASSLGQGEVEQYF. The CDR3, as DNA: TGCGCCAGCAGCTTAGGACAGGGGGAGGTCGAGCAGTACTTC. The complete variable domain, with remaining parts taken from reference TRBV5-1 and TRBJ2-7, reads KAGVTQTPRYLIKTRGQQVTLSCSPISGHRSVSWYQQTPGQGLQFLFEYFSETQRNKGNFPGRFSGRQFSNSRSEMNVSTLELGDSALYLCASSLGQGEVEQYFGPGTRLTVT.

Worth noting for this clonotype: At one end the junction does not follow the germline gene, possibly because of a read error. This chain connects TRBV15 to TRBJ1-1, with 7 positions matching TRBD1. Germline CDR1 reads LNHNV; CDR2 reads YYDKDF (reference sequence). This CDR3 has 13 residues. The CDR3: CATMGQLDTEVFF. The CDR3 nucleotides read TGTGCCACCATGGGACAGTTAGACACTGAAGTTTTCTTT.

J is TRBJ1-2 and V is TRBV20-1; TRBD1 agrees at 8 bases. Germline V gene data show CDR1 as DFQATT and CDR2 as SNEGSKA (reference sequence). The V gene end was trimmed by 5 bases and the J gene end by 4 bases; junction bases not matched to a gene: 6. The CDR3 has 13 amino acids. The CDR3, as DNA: TGCAGTGCTCCGACAGGGGTCGGCTATGGCTACACCTTC. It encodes CSAPTGVGYGYTF.

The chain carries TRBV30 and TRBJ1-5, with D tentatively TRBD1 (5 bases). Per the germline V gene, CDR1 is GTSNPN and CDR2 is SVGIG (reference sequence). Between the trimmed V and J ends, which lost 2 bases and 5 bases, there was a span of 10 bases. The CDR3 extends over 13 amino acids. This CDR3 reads CAWSPGTDQPQHF. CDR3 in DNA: TGTGCCTGGAGTCCCGGGACGGATCAGCCCCAGCATTTT.

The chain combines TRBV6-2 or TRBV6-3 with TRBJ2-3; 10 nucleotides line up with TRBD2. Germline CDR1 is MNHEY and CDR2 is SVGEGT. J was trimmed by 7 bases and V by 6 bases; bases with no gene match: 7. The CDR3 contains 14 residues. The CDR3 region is CASRAGGPANTQYF. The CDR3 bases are TGTGCCAGCAGAGCGGGAGGGCCTGCGAATACGCAGTATTTT.

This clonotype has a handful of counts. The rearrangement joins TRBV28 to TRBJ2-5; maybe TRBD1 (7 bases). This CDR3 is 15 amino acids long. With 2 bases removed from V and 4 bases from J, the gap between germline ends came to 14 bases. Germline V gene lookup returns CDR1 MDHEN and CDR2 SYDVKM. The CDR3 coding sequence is TGTGCCAGCAGTTTAATGAGTCAGGGGGGAGAGACCCAGTACTTC. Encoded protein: CASSLMSQGGETQYF.

The CDR3 is CASSLSPFNTGELFF. The CDR3 nucleotides read TGTGCCAGCAGTTTATCCCCCTTTAACACCGGGGAGCTGTTTTTT. The chain combines TRBV27 with TRBJ2-2, with D unresolved. Trimming cost V 0 bases and J 2 bases, with 7 bases left between them. Germline assignment: CDR1 MNHEY and CDR2 SMNVEV (reference sequence). The CDR3 is 15 residues long.

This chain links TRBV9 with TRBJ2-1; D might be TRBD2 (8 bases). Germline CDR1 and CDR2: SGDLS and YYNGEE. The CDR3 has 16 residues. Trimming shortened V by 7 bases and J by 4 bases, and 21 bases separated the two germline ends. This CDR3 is CASGKGAGGQYNEQFF. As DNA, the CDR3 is TGTGCCAGCGGGAAGGGGGCGGGAGGCCAATACAATGAGCAGTTCTTC.

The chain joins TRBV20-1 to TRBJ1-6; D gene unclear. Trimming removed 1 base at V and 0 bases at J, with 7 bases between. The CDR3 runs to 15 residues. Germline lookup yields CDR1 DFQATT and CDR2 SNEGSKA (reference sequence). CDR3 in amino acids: CSARAGSSYNSPLHF. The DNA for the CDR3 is TGCAGTGCTAGAGCCGGGAGCTCCTATAATTCACCCCTCCACTTT.

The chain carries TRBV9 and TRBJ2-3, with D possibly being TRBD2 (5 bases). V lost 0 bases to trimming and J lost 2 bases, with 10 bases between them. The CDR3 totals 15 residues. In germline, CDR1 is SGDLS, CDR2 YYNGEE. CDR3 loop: CASSVEMTNTDTQYF. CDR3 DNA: TGTGCCAGCAGCGTAGAGATGACTAACACAGATACGCAGTATTTT.

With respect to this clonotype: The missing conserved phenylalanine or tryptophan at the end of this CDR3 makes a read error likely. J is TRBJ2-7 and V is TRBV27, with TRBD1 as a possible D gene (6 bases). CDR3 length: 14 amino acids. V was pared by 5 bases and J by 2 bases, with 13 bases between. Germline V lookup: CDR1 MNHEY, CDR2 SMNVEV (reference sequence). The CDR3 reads CASSKADSPYEQYL. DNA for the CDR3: TGTGCCAGCAGTAAGGCGGACAGCCCCTACGAGCAGTACCTC.

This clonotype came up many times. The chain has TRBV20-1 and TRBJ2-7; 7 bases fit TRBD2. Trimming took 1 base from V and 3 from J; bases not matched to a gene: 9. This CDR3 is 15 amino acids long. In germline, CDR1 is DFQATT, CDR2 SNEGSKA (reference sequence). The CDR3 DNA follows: TGCAGTGCTAGAGTCTCGGGGACTACATACTACGAGCAGTACTTC. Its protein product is CSARVSGTTYYEQYF.

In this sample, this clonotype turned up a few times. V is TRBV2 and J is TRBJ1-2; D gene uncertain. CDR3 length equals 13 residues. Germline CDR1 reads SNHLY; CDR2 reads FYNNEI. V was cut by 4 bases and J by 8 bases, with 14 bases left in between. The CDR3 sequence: CASSASATSGYTF. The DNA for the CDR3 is TGTGCCAGCAGTGCCTCGGCAACCTCCGGCTACACCTTC.

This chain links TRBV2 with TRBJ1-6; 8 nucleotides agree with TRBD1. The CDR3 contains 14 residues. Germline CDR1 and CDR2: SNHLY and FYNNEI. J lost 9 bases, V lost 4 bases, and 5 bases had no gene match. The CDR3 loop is CASSGGDRGSPLHF. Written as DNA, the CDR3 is TGTGCCAGCAGTGGTGGAGACAGGGGTTCACCCCTCCACTTT.

The CDR3 nucleotides read TGTGCCAGCAGCTTAGGGAGCACAACTAATGAAAAACTGTTTTTT. It is translated as CASSLGSTTNEKLFF. This chain links TRBV7-2 with TRBJ1-4; D ambiguous. Trimming cost V 1 base and J 0 bases, with 6 bases left between them. This CDR3 spans 15 amino acids. Germline lookup yields CDR1 SGHTA and CDR2 FQGNSA. The full variable domain, its missing parts supplied by reference TRBV7-2 and TRBJ1-4, is GAGVSQSPSNKVTEKGKDVELRCDPISGHTALYWYRQSLGQGLEFLIYFQGNSAPDKSGLPSDRFSAERTGGSVSTLTIQRTQQEDSAVYLCASSLGSTTNEKLFFGSGTQLSVL.